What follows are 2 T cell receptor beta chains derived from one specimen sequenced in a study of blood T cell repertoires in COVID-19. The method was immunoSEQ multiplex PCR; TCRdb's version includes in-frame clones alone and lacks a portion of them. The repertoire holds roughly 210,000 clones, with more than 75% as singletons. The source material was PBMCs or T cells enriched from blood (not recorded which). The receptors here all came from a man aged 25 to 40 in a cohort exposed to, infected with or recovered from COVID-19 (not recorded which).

The CDR3 sequence is CASMDGTLNTDTQYF. The CDR3, as DNA: TGTGCCAGCATGGACGGGACTCTCAACACAGATACGCAGTATTTT. This chain uses TRBV27 with TRBJ2-3; tentative D call: TRBD2 (6 bases). Germline CDR1 MNHEY, CDR2 SMNVEV (reference sequence). This CDR3 is 15 amino acids long. V lost 7 bases to trimming and J lost 2 bases, with 16 bases between them.

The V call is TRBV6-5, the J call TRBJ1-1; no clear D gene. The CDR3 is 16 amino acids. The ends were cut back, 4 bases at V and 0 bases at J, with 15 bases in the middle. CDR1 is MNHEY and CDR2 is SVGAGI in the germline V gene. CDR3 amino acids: CASSFRTLYMNTEAFF. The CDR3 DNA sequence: TGTGCCAGCAGTTTTCGGACTCTCTACATGAACACTGAAGCTTTCTTT.